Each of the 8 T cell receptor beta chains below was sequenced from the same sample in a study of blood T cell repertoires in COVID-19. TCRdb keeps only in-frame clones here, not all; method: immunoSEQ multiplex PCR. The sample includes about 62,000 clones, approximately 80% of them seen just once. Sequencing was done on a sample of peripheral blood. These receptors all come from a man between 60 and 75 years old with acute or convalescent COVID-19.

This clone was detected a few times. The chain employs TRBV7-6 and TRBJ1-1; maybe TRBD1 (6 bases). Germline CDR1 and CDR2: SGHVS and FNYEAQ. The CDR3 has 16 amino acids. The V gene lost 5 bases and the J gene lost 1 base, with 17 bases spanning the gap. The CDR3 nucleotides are TGTGCCAGCAGCCCTCGGACAGCAGAGGAGAACACTGAAGCTTTCTTT. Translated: CASSPRTAEENTEAFF.

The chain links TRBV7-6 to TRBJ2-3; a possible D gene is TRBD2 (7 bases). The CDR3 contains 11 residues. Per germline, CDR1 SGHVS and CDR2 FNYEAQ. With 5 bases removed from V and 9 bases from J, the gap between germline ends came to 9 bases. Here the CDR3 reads CASSRGATQYF. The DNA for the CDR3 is TGTGCCAGCAGCCGGGGGGCAACGCAGTATTTT.

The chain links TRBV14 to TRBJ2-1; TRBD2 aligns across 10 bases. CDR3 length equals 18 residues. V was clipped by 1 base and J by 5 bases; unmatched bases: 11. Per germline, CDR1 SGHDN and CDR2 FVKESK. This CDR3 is CASSQARVGLAVHNEQFF. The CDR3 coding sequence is TGTGCCAGCAGCCAAGCGCGAGTAGGACTAGCGGTACACAATGAGCAGTTCTTC.

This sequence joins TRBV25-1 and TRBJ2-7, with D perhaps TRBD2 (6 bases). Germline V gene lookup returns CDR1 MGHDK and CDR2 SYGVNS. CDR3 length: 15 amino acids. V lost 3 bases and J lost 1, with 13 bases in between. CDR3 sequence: CASSDAGPQSYEQYF. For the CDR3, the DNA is TGTGCCAGCAGTGATGCGGGACCACAATCCTACGAGCAGTACTTC.

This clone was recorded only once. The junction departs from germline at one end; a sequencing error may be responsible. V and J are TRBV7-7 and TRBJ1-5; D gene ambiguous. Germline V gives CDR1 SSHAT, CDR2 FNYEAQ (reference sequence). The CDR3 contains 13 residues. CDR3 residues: CASSLGPNQPQHF. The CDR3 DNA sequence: TGTGCTAGCAGCTTAGGGCCCAATCAGCCCCAGCATTTT.

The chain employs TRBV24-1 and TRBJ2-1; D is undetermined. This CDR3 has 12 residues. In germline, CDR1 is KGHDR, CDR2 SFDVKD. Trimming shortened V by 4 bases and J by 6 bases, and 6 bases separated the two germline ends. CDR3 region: CATSDPGNEQFF. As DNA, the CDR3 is TGTGCCACCAGTGACCCGGGCAATGAGCAGTTCTTC.

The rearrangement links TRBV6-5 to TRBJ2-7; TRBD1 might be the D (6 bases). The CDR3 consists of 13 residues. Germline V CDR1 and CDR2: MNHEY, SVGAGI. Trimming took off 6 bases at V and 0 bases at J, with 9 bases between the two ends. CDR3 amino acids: CASRDRYSYEQYF. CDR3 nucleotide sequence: TGTGCCAGCAGGGACAGATACTCCTACGAGCAGTACTTC.

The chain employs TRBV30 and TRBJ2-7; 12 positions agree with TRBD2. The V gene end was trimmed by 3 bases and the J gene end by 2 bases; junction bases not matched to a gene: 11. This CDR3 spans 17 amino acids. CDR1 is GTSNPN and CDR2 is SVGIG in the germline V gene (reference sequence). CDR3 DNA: TGTGCCTGGAGCGAGCCGGGACTAGCGGGTGCCGCCTACGAGCAGTACTTC. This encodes CAWSEPGLAGAAYEQYF. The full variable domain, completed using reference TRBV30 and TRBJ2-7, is SQTIHQWPATLVQPVGSPLSLECTVEGTSNPNLYWYRQAAGRGLQLLFYSVGIGQISSEVPQNLSASRPQDRQFILSSKKLLLSDSGFYLCAWSEPGLAGAAYEQYFGPGTRLTVT.